This T cell receptor beta chain emerged from a study of OX40 agonist ivuxolimab in advanced cancers. Assay: immunoSEQ multiplex PCR; the TCRdb copy retains only in-frame clones and omits some. The table records approximately 84,000 clones, 80% to 90% of them present only once. V dropped 4 bases and J dropped 8 bases, with 15 bases sitting between them. Germline lookup yields CDR1 MNHNS and CDR2 SASEGT. The CDR3 covers 15 residues. The sequences come from CD4+ or CD8+ T cells sorted from blood, collected in a trial of the OX40 agonist ivuxolimab. The sequence was obtained from an adult with an advanced solid tumor such as melanoma, head and neck, liver or kidney cancer. The chain is built from TRBV6-1 and TRBJ1-6; TRBD1 might be the D (6 bases). The CDR3 nucleotides read TGTGCCAGCAGTGCCCAGGACAGTCGAGATTCACCCCTCCACTTT. Translated, it gives CASSAQDSRDSPLHF.